These T cell receptor beta chains were read from a single sample in a study of blood T cell repertoires in COVID-19. Assay used: immunoSEQ multiplex PCR; TCRdb lists only in-frame clones, some missing. The sample consists of 150,000 or so clones, around 79% of them appearing once. Sequencing used peripheral blood. These receptors were obtained from a woman aged 55-75 years with COVID-19, enrolled during active disease. Both conserved end residues are part of each CDR3. Each record gives: J gene, V gene, clone size, D gene, CDR3 DNA, CDR3 protein. The D gene is left open where the match is weak. Clone size is given for some rows only: seen once, a few or many times, or a class if the clone is expanded.

TRBJ1-1	TRBV10-3	NA	NA	TGTGCCATCAGTGAGGGACGGGGGAACACTGAAGCTTTCTTT	CAISEGRGNTEAFF
TRBJ1-2	TRBV5-1	NA	NA	TGCGCCAGCAGCTTGGATAGGGGGAATGGCTACACCTTC	CASSLDRGNGYTF
TRBJ2-1	TRBV15	NA	NA	TGTGCCACCAGCCAATGGGCGTACAATGAGCAGTTCTTC	CATSQWAYNEQFF
TRBJ2-1	TRBV18	NA	TRBD2	TGTGCCAGCTCACCGCTAGCGGGAGACGGAGAGCAGTTCTTC	CASSPLAGDGEQFF
TRBJ1-1	TRBV6-6	NA	TRBD1	TGTGCCAGCAGTCCAAGGACAGGGTTCCCTGAAGCTTTCTTT	CASSPRTGFPEAFF
TRBJ1-2	TRBV5-1	NA	NA	TGCGCCAGCAACCTTAGGCCGGGAGGATCTGGCTACACCTTC	CASNLRPGGSGYTF
TRBJ2-6	TRBV9	NA	TRBD2	TGTGCCAGCAGCGCCTTCCTCGGGGGGGCTGGGGCCAACGTCCTGACTTTC	CASSAFLGGAGANVLTF
TRBJ2-5	TRBV6-5	few	TRBD2	TGTGCCAGCGGCGGGGGGCTGAGGGAGACCCAGTACTTC	CASGGGLRETQYF
TRBJ2-5	TRBV24-1	NA	TRBD2	TGTGCCACCAGTGATGGGACTAGCTTGTTCGAGACCCAGTACTTC	CATSDGTSLFETQYF
TRBJ1-1	TRBV5-1	NA	TRBD1	TGCGCCAGCAGCACGGGACAGGGGAGCATGAACACTGAAGCTTTCTTT	CASSTGQGSMNTEAFF
TRBJ1-6	TRBV27	NA	NA	TGTGCCAGCAGTACGTTAAAACAGGGTCCCTATAATTCACCCCTCCACTTT	CASSTLKQGPYNSPLHF
TRBJ1-2	TRBV5-5	NA	NA	TGTGCCAGCAGCTTGGAGTGGCAGGACAAAGGCTACACCTTC	CASSLEWQDKGYTF
TRBJ2-1	TRBV7-2	NA	NA	TGTGCCAGCAGCGCCCAAATCGCCAGGGGTGACAATGAGCAGTTCTTC	CASSAQIARGDNEQFF
TRBJ1-1	TRBV5-1	NA	NA	TGCGCCAGCAGCTTGGTTGGGGGGGTCACTGAAGCTTTCTTT	CASSLVGGVTEAFF
TRBJ2-2	TRBV30	NA	NA	TGTGCCTGGGCCCGAGGGGGAGGGGACACCGGGGAGCTGTTTTTT	CAWARGGGDTGELFF
TRBJ2-7	TRBV2	few	NA	TGTGCCAGCAGTCGCGGCAGGGAGGCCCACGAGCAGTACTTC	CASSRGREAHEQYF
TRBJ2-1	TRBV5-4	few	TRBD2	TGTGCCAGCAGCGGGACTAGCGGCAATGAGCAGTTCTTC	CASSGTSGNEQFF
TRBJ2-1	TRBV5-5	NA	NA	TGTGCCAGCACCTCAGGGCCCTTCAATGAGCAGTTCTTC	CASTSGPFNEQFF
TRBJ2-2	TRBV4-1	NA	TRBD1	TGCGCCAGCAGGCCATCAGGGGGCCGGGGCACCGGGGAGCTGTTTTTT	CASRPSGGRGTGELFF
TRBJ2-2	TRBV7-9	NA	NA	TGTGCCAGCAGCTCGACAGCAAGTAAGCCCGGGGAGCTGTTTTTT	CASSSTASKPGELFF
TRBJ1-2	TRBV29-1	NA	TRBD1	TGCAGCGTCCAGAACAGGGGGCGTACGGGGGACTATGGCTACACCTTC	CSVQNRGRTGDYGYTF
TRBJ2-1	TRBV25-1	NA	NA	TGTGCCAGCATGACTTCCTACAATGAGCAGTTCTTC	CASMTSYNEQFF
TRBJ2-3	TRBV12-3/TRBV12-4	once	NA	TGTGCCACCGGGACTTTCCTCACAGATACGCAGTATTTT	CATGTFLTDTQYF
TRBJ2-1	TRBV28	NA	TRBD2	TGTGCCAGCAGTTTTTACTATTCCAGACTAGCGGGGAATGAGCAGTTCTTC	CASSFYYSRLAGNEQFF
TRBJ2-5	TRBV28	NA	TRBD2	TGTGCCAGCAGTTACCAGCCGCATAGTTGGACTAGCGGGAGGGTCAAGACCCAGTACTTC	CASSYQPHSWTSGRVKTQYF
TRBJ2-7	TRBV5-6	NA	TRBD1	TGTGCCAGCAGCTTGGGGGACAGTTCCTACGAGCAGTACTTC	CASSLGDSSYEQYF
TRBJ2-1	TRBV5-1	NA	NA	TGCGCCAGCAGCTTAGAAGGGGCGCTGAGTGTTGAGCAGTTCTTC	CASSLEGALSVEQFF
TRBJ2-2	TRBV29-1	many	NA	TGCAGCGTTGCCTACAGGAACACCGGGGAGCTGTTTTTT	CSVAYRNTGELFF
TRBJ2-2	TRBV30	NA	NA	TGTGCCTGGAGTGTAGGGAGGACCTACACCGGGGAGCTGTTTTTT	CAWSVGRTYTGELFF
TRBJ1-5	TRBV12-3/TRBV12-4	NA	NA	TGTGCCAGCACGTGGAAGGGGAATCAGCCCCAGCATTTT	CASTWKGNQPQHF
TRBJ2-5	TRBV5-1	NA	TRBD2	TGCGCCAGCAGCTTGGTTAGCGGGAGACCGGGAAAAGAGACCCAGTACTTC	CASSLVSGRPGKETQYF
TRBJ2-7	TRBV6-5	NA	NA	TGTGCCAGCGGAAGGATGACAGCCTACGAGCAGTACTTC	CASGRMTAYEQYF
TRBJ2-6	TRBV27	few	TRBD1	TGTGCCAGCAGTTTTTTCCCCGGGACAGACTCTGGGGCCAACGTCCTGACTTTC	CASSFFPGTDSGANVLTF
TRBJ2-5	TRBV5-4	NA	TRBD2	TGTGCCAGCAGTGCCGGGACTAGCGACTTCGGGACCCAGTACTTC	CASSAGTSDFGTQYF
TRBJ2-1	TRBV14	NA	NA	TGTGCCAGTAACCGGGACTTCAACAATGAGCAGTTCTTC	CASNRDFNNEQFF
TRBJ2-1	TRBV4-3	once	TRBD2	TGCGCCAGCAGCCAGTCCCCCGGGACTAGCGGGAGAAGCAGTGAGCAGTTCTTC	CASSQSPGTSGRSSEQFF
TRBJ2-1	TRBV7-6	few	NA	TGTGCCAGCAGCTTTGGGGGACTCTCCTACAATGAGCAGTTCTTC	CASSFGGLSYNEQFF
TRBJ1-2	TRBV27	NA	NA	TGTGCCAGCAGCCTGGCAGGAACAGGTCTTGGCTACACCTTC	CASSLAGTGLGYTF
TRBJ2-1	TRBV11-2	NA	TRBD2	TGTGCCAGCAGCCCCAGACTAGCGGGGGGGCTCAATGAGCAGTTCTTC	CASSPRLAGGLNEQFF
TRBJ2-6	TRBV27	NA	TRBD1	TGTGCCAGCAGTCCGACAGGGGGCGCTTCAGGGGCCAACGTCCTGACTTTC	CASSPTGGASGANVLTF
TRBJ1-4	TRBV6-1	NA	TRBD1	TGTGCCAGCAGTGAATTCAGGGGGGAGAATGAAAAACTGTTTTTT	CASSEFRGENEKLFF
TRBJ2-3	TRBV4-3	NA	TRBD2	TGCGCCAGCAGCCAAGAGGTAGCGGGAAGGGGAACGCAGTATTTT	CASSQEVAGRGTQYF
TRBJ2-4	TRBV7-3	NA	TRBD2	TGTGCCAGCAGCTTAGAGGCGGGAGGGGCCAAAAACATTCAGTACTTC	CASSLEAGGAKNIQYF
TRBJ2-1	TRBV6-5	NA	TRBD2	TGTGCCAGCAAACGCGGGAGTGGGAATGAGCAGTTCTTC	CASKRGSGNEQFF
TRBJ1-1	TRBV30	few	NA	TGTGCCTGGAGTGTACAGGCAGGGATGAACACTGAAGCTTTCTTT	CAWSVQAGMNTEAFF
TRBJ1-2	TRBV6-6	NA	NA	TGTGCCAGCAGCCTCCCGCACAGTAACGGTGGCTACACCTTC	CASSLPHSNGGYTF
TRBJ1-4	TRBV6-5	NA	NA	TGTGCCAGCAGTACACAACAGGGCGTGAATGAAAAACTGTTTTTT	CASSTQQGVNEKLFF
TRBJ1-1	TRBV5-1	NA	NA	TGCGCCAGCAGCTTGGTAGGAGGGAACACTGAAGCTTTCTTT	CASSLVGGNTEAFF
TRBJ1-6	TRBV5-4	NA	TRBD1	TGTGCCAGCAGCTTGGGCACAGGGGCGGTTCGTTCACCCCTCCACTTT	CASSLGTGAVRSPLHF
TRBJ2-4	TRBV14	NA	NA	TGTGCCAGCAGCCCCGTGGGCCAACAAAAAAACATTCAGTACTTC	CASSPVGQQKNIQYF
TRBJ1-4	TRBV4-1	NA	NA	TGCGCCAGCAGCCAAGCGGACAGAACTAATGAAAAACTGTTTTTT	CASSQADRTNEKLFF
TRBJ1-1	TRBV29-1	many	TRBD1	TGCAGCGTTGGGGAACAGGGGACCACTGAAGCTTTCTTT	CSVGEQGTTEAFF
TRBJ1-1	TRBV6-6	NA	TRBD1	TGTGCCAGCAGTACCGAGGGACAGCTGCGCAGCACTGAAGCTTTCTTT	CASSTEGQLRSTEAFF
TRBJ2-4	TRBV24-1	NA	NA	TGTGCCACCAGTCAACGAGTTCAGTACTTC	CATSQRVQYF
TRBJ1-2	TRBV7-9	NA	TRBD1	TGTGCCAGCAGCTCCCCGTACCAGGGGGCGCCGGGCTACACCTTC	CASSSPYQGAPGYTF
TRBJ2-7	TRBV20-1	NA	NA	TGCAGTGCTAGTTCAGGGTTTCACGAGCAGTACTTC	CSASSGFHEQYF
TRBJ1-1	TRBV28	once	NA	TGTGCCAGCAGTTTATCCCGGGTTGAAGCTTTCTTT	CASSLSRVEAFF
TRBJ2-1	TRBV9	NA	TRBD2	TGTGCCAGCAGCGTGCTGGGGACTAGCGGGAGTCATGAGCAGTTCTTC	CASSVLGTSGSHEQFF
TRBJ1-3	TRBV7-3	NA	TRBD1	TGTGCCAGCAGCTTTACAGGGGACTCTGGAAACACCATATATTTT	CASSFTGDSGNTIYF
TRBJ1-1	TRBV5-1	once	NA	TGCGCCAGCAGCTCTAGGACACAGAACACTGAAGCTTTCTTT	CASSSRTQNTEAFF